This T cell receptor beta chain derives from a study of T cell responses to AZD1222 COVID-19 vaccine. Profiled with immunoSEQ multiplex PCR; TCRdb holds only in-frame clones, not every one. The sample records some 140,000 clones, about 87% being singletons. CDR3 length equals 14 residues. V shed 4 bases, J shed 5 bases, and the junction held 7 bases outside the gene matches. Germline loops: CDR1 SGHRS, CDR2 YFSETQ. The source of this sequence is an adult in good health. V and J are TRBV5-1 and TRBJ2-7; 9 bases align to TRBD1. Sequencing was performed on peripheral blood, taken on day 0 of AZD1222 vaccination. CDR3 nucleotides: TGCGCCAGCAGCACCCGGACAGGGGCAGACGAGCAGTACTTC. It encodes CASSTRTGADEQYF. Full variable domain (missing parts from reference TRBV5-1 and TRBJ2-7): KAGVTQTPRYLIKTRGQQVTLSCSPISGHRSVSWYQQTPGQGLQFLFEYFSETQRNKGNFPGRFSGRQFSNSRSEMNVSTLELGDSALYLCASSTRTGADEQYFGPGTRLTVT.